The sequence of this TCR beta chain was determined in a study of cytomegalovirus exposure and HLA in healthy donors. Primers for the PCR totalled 60 Vbeta and 13 Jbeta. Clones were sequenced by immunoSEQ multiplex PCR, and TCRdb holds only the in-frame ones, with some missing. This sample has approximately 120,000 clones, with about 80% found just once. Germline values: CDR1 LGHNA, CDR2 YSLEER. The CDR3 extends over 13 amino acids. The ends were cut back, 10 bases at V and 0 bases at J, with 12 bases in the middle. The sequence was obtained from a woman in her forties or fifties in good health and CMV-seronegative. The material sequenced was PBMCs. This rearrangement joins TRBV4-3 to TRBJ1-1; D possibly corresponds to TRBD1 (6 bases). CDR3 sequence reads: CATRRDMNTEAFF. The CDR3, as DNA: TGCGCCACCCGACGGGACATGAACACTGAAGCTTTCTTT.